This TCR beta chain was sequenced during a study of blood T cells in healthy people across ages. Then a second PCR, running roughly 7 to 11 cycles, was carried out with a sample-barcoded 5' primer and a J-beta primer mix. TCRdb independently ran MiXCR on the 5' RACE reads; one entry per CDR3 protein. In the table there are more than 750,000 distinct CDR3 sequences, roughly 28% of which are singletons. Trimming stripped 2 bases from V and 4 bases from J, with 8 bases between. The CDR3 consists of 12 residues. Looked up from germline, CDR1 is DFQATT and CDR2 is SNEGSKA (reference sequence). These same records also appear under a second study, on T cells of mothers and their children.

This receptor was taken from a woman aged 40 to 50 in good health. Source material: blood. V is TRBV20-1 and J is TRBJ1-1; D gene unclear. The chain's CDR3 is CSARLQLTEAFF. The CDR3 coding sequence is TGCAGTGCTAGACTCCAGCTCACTGAAGCTTTCTTT.